A selection of T cell receptor beta chains follows, all from one sample in a study of blood T cell repertoires in COVID-19. Sequenced by immunoSEQ multiplex PCR; TCRdb stores in-frame clones only, minus some. The profile covers 140,000 to 150,000 clones, with 75% to 85% appearing a single time and about an eighth taken by the ten largest. The specimen sequenced was peripheral blood. These receptors all stem from a man between 60 and 75 years old with active or convalescent COVID-19. CDR3s include the opening cysteine and the closing phenylalanine or tryptophan. D genes are given only for firm matches. A row's size may be missing; if present it is once, few, many or a size class.

TRBJ2-2 | TRBV11-2 | . | TRBD1 | TGTGCCAGCAGCTGGGGACAGCACACCGGGGAGCTGTTTTTT | CASSWGQHTGELFF
TRBJ2-1 | TRBV7-2 | . | . | TGTGCCAGCAGCCGGGCGGGACTCACATACAATGAGCAGTTCTTC | CASSRAGLTYNEQFF
TRBJ1-1 | TRBV20-1 | . | TRBD1 | TGCAGTGCTAGTGAAGCGACAGGGACTGAAGCTTTCTTT | CSASEATGTEAFF
TRBJ2-5 | TRBV2 | . | . | TGTGCCAGCAGCCCTCAAGCACAAGAGACCCAGTACTTC | CASSPQAQETQYF
TRBJ1-1 | TRBV27 | . | . | TGTGCCAGCAGTAGAATCCAGGTCGACACTGAAGCTTTCTTT | CASSRIQVDTEAFF
TRBJ2-3 | TRBV29-1 | . | TRBD2 | TGCAGCGTTGAAGATGCTAGCGGGAGCACAGATACGCAGTATTTT | CSVEDASGSTDTQYF
TRBJ1-4 | TRBV6-5 | . | . | TGTGCCAGCGACCGACTAAGGGGGGAAAAACTGTTTTTT | CASDRLRGEKLFF
TRBJ2-1 | TRBV5-6 | . | . | TGTGCCAGCAGCTTTGGGTCTGGGCCGCGACGCAATGAGCAGTTCTTC | CASSFGSGPRRNEQFF
TRBJ1-4 | TRBV9 | . | . | TGTGCCAGCAGCCATACAGGGATAGATGAAAAACTGTTTTTT | CASSHTGIDEKLFF
TRBJ2-3 | TRBV5-4 | once | TRBD2 | TGTGCCAGCACCGCCCGGCTAGCGGCAGATACGCAGTATTTT | CASTARLAADTQYF
TRBJ2-3 | TRBV7-2 | many | . | TGTGCCAGCAGCTTAGGGCCAAGCACAGATACGCAGTATTTT | CASSLGPSTDTQYF
TRBJ2-3 | TRBV5-4 | . | . | TGTGCCAGCAGCACGGGGGGCGGGAGTGGGGCAGATACGCAGTATTTT | CASSTGGGSGADTQYF
TRBJ2-1 | TRBV19 | few | . | TGTGCCAGTAGTCCGGGAGTAAGCTTTGAACAGTTCTTC | CASSPGVSFEQFF
TRBJ2-7 | TRBV10-3 | few | . | TGTGCCATTCGCGAGTGGACACAGGGTCCCCTGTCCGAGCAGTACTTC | CAIREWTQGPLSEQYF
TRBJ1-5 | TRBV24-1 | once | . | TGTGCCACCAGCCCCGGGGGGGGCCCAAATCAGCCCCAGCATTTT | CATSPGGGPNQPQHF
TRBJ2-7 | TRBV5-1 | . | . | TGCGCCAGCAGCTTGACAGGCTGGCCCCCGTACTTC | CASSLTGWPPYF
TRBJ2-7 | TRBV19 | . | TRBD2 | TGTGCCAGCTCTAGCGGGAGGGCAAGTGAGCAGTACTTC | CASSSGRASEQYF
TRBJ2-2 | TRBV2 | . | . | TGTGCCAGCAGGCGGTCAGGGGTGACCGGGGAGCTGTTTTTT | CASRRSGVTGELFF
TRBJ2-1 | TRBV7-2 | . | TRBD2 | TGTGCCAGCAGCATCACCTCTCAGCGGGAGATCAATGAGCAGTTCTTC | CASSITSQREINEQFF
TRBJ1-2 | TRBV7-2 | . | . | TGTGCCAGCAGCTTACAGTGGCGTGAGGGTGCGGGCTACACCTTC | CASSLQWREGAGYTF
TRBJ2-3 | TRBV27 | . | TRBD2 | TGTGCCAGCAGTTCACGGACTAGCGGAACCGCTAGCACAGATACGCAGTATTTT | CASSSRTSGTASTDTQYF
TRBJ1-1 | TRBV28 | . | . | TGTGCCAGCAGTTCCCCGTGGGGGGACTACACTGAAGCTTTCTTT | CASSSPWGDYTEAFF
TRBJ2-7 | TRBV11-2 | . | TRBD2 | TGTGCCAGCAGCTTAGATCCCCTAGCGGGAGGGCTAAAAAGGCAGTACTTC | CASSLDPLAGGLKRQYF
TRBJ1-2 | TRBV7-2 | . | . | TGTGCCAGCAGCCGGGACGGATTAAGCGGGGGCTACACCTTC | CASSRDGLSGGYTF
TRBJ2-5 | TRBV7-3 | . | TRBD1 | TGTGCCAGCAGCCCCGGACAGGGTGTGACCCAGTACTTC | CASSPGQGVTQYF
TRBJ1-4 | TRBV11-2 | . | . | TGTGCCAGCAGCTCGGGAGAGGGGTCGAGCGCCCTAAAACTGTTTTTT | CASSSGEGSSALKLFF
TRBJ2-1 | TRBV5-5 | . | . | TGTGCCAGCAGCTTGGGCCGGGAATATAATGAGCAGTTCTTC | CASSLGREYNEQFF
TRBJ1-1 | TRBV6-2/TRBV6-3 | . | TRBD1 | TGTGCCAGCAGTTCCCGCCGAGGACAGGTCTCGGTGAACACTGAAGCTTTCTTT | CASSSRRGQVSVNTEAFF
TRBJ1-5 | TRBV27 | . | . | TGTGCCAGCAGTTTAAGAGCAGGCCATAGCAATCAGCCCCAGCATTTT | CASSLRAGHSNQPQHF
TRBJ2-7 | TRBV5-1 | . | TRBD1 | TGCGCCAGCAGGACCGGGACAGGGAAGATCTACGAGCAGTACTTC | CASRTGTGKIYEQYF
TRBJ2-1 | TRBV5-5 | . | TRBD1 | TGTGCCAGCAGCTTGTCAGGGGGCTTAGTATACAATGAGCAGTTCTTC | CASSLSGGLVYNEQFF
TRBJ1-2 | TRBV10-3 | . | . | TGTGCCATCAGTGAGACAACACCTAACTATGGCTACACCTTC | CAISETTPNYGYTF
TRBJ2-1 | TRBV4-2 | few | TRBD2 | TGTGCCAGCAGCCAAGATAGGGCTAGCGGGAGGGCCTTTTATTACAATGAGCAGTTCTTC | CASSQDRASGRAFYYNEQFF
TRBJ1-3 | TRBV19 | . | TRBD1 | TGTGCCAGTAGTGACTTGGGACAGATTGGAAACACCATATATTTT | CASSDLGQIGNTIYF
TRBJ1-2 | TRBV7-9 | . | . | TGTGCCAGCAGCCACAGTAACTATGGCTACACCTTC | CASSHSNYGYTF
TRBJ1-1 | TRBV28 | few | . | TGTGCCAGCAGTCCGCTGGAATCAGCGGGAGCTTTCTTT | CASSPLESAGAFF
TRBJ2-1 | TRBV18 | . | TRBD1 | TGTGCCAGCTCACCAGATAGGAACAGGGGTAGCAATGAGCAGTTCTTC | CASSPDRNRGSNEQFF
TRBJ1-1 | TRBV18 | . | . | TGTGCCAGCTCACCACGGGGAGGCACTGAAGCTTTCTTT | CASSPRGGTEAFF
TRBJ2-5 | TRBV19 | . | . | TGTGCCAGTAGTATTAGCCCAGGGGCCGGGACCCAGTACTTC | CASSISPGAGTQYF
TRBJ1-5 | TRBV6-2/TRBV6-3 | . | . | TGTGCCAGCAGTTTCGCGAGCCATAGCAATCAGCCCCAGCATTTT | CASSFASHSNQPQHF
TRBJ2-1 | TRBV9 | few | . | TGTGCCAGCAGCGCGGTAGGGAGGCTCAGCTCCTACAATGAGCAGTTCTTC | CASSAVGRLSSYNEQFF
TRBJ2-7 | TRBV7-8 | . | TRBD2 | TGTGCCAGCAGCTTGGACAGAATAGCGGGAGAGGGTTACGAGCAGTACTTC | CASSLDRIAGEGYEQYF
TRBJ2-7 | TRBV5-6 | . | . | TGTGCCAGCAGCTTGTTCGGGGGCTACGAGCAGTACTTC | CASSLFGGYEQYF
TRBJ2-2 | TRBV11-1 | . | TRBD1 | TGTGCCAGCAGCCCCGACAGGGCTGACACCGGGGAGCTGTTTTTT | CASSPDRADTGELFF
TRBJ2-3 | TRBV27 | few | . | TGTGCCAGCAAGAGTAACACAGATACGCAGTATTTT | CASKSNTDTQYF
TRBJ2-6 | TRBV9 | . | TRBD1 | TGTGCCAGCAGCCTCCACCCCGGACAGGGTACTGGGGCCAACGTCCTGACTTTC | CASSLHPGQGTGANVLTF
TRBJ2-1 | TRBV6-5 | . | TRBD1 | TGTGCCAGCAGGGACAGGACATACAATGAGCAGTTCTTC | CASRDRTYNEQFF
TRBJ1-2 | TRBV3-1/TRBV3-2 | . | . | TGTGCCAGCAGCCAAGACATGAACAGAAATGGCTACACCTTC | CASSQDMNRNGYTF
TRBJ2-7 | TRBV18 | . | TRBD1 | TGTGCCAGCTCCCGGACAGGGGACGAGCAGTACTTC | CASSRTGDEQYF
TRBJ2-1 | TRBV7-3 | . | TRBD2 | TGTGCCAGCAGCGCGGGACTATACAATGAGCAGTTCTTC | CASSAGLYNEQFF
TRBJ1-5 | TRBV6-5 | . | . | TGTGCCAGCAGTTATACCGGTGGAGGCAATCAGCCCCAGCATTTT | CASSYTGGGNQPQHF